A selection of T cell receptor beta chains follows, all from one sample in a study of T cells in Graves' hyperthyroidism and ophthalmopathy. TCRdb itself ran the multiplex PCR reads through MiXCR, one entry per CDR3 protein. The sample yields 300,000 to 450,000 distinct CDR3 sequences, more than 12% seen once. The sample was blood. The receptors shown here come from a woman in her 30s with Graves' ophthalmopathy. CDR3s include the opening cysteine and the closing phenylalanine or tryptophan. D genes are given only for firm matches. Clone sizes are given selectively: once, few, many, or a class where the clone is expanded.

V: TRBV18
J: TRBJ2-7
D: TRBD1
size: many
DNA: TGTGCCAGCTCACTGGGACAGGGGTTCACCTACGAGCAGTACTTC
CDR3: CASSLGQGFTYEQYF

V: TRBV4-1
J: TRBJ2-7
D: -
size: -
DNA: TGCGCCAGCAGCCAGAACCTTTTTGGCCTTTTACCCTACAAGCAGTACTTC
CDR3: CASSQNLFGLLPYKQYF

V: TRBV28
J: TRBJ1-2
D: -
size: many
DNA: TGTGCCAGCACTCCTGGGGGGGTTGGCTACACCTTC
CDR3: CASTPGGVGYTF

V: TRBV6-1
J: TRBJ2-3
D: TRBD2
size: few
DNA: TGTGCCAGCAGTGCCCCCGGGACTAGAGGGGAAGGTACGCAGTATTTT
CDR3: CASSAPGTRGEGTQYF

V: TRBV6-1
J: TRBJ2-7
D: TRBD1
size: many
DNA: TGTGCCAGCAGTGTCCGGACAGGGGCACCGTACGAGCAGTACTTC
CDR3: CASSVRTGAPYEQYF

V: TRBV29-1
J: TRBJ2-5
D: -
size: many
DNA: TGCAGCGTTGGCCCCGGATTACAAGAGACCCAGTACTTC
CDR3: CSVGPGLQETQYF

V: TRBV7-6
J: TRBJ1-6
D: -
size: -
DNA: TGTGCCAGCAGCCCGCGGACCGGCAGCTCCTATAATTCACCCCTCCACTTT
CDR3: CASSPRTGSSYNSPLHF

V: TRBV19
J: TRBJ2-7
D: -
size: few
DNA: TGTGCCAGTAGTATAGTGGGAAGCGTTGCCTACGAGCAGTACTTC
CDR3: CASSIVGSVAYEQYF

V: TRBV4-1
J: TRBJ1-3
D: -
size: -
DNA: TGCGCCAGCAGCCAAAAATGGCCGGCGTTGGCAAACACCATATATTTT
CDR3: CASSQKWPALANTIYF

V: TRBV12-3/TRBV12-4
J: TRBJ1-2
D: -
size: many
DNA: TGTGCCAGCAGTTTTAGGGAATTGGGGGCGTATGGCTACACCTTC
CDR3: CASSFRELGAYGYTF

V: TRBV14
J: TRBJ2-5
D: -
size: -
DNA: TGTGCCAGCGCTCAGGGAGAGACCCAGTACTTC
CDR3: CASAQGETQYF

V: TRBV11-2
J: TRBJ1-4
D: -
size: few
DNA: TGTGCCAGCAGCTTACGACAGCTAGGTGAAAAACTGTTTTTT
CDR3: CASSLRQLGEKLFF

V: TRBV11-3
J: TRBJ1-1
D: -
size: many
DNA: TGTGCCAGCAGCCGAAACTTAAGAGTAGGGCCGGACACTGAAGCTTTCTTT
CDR3: CASSRNLRVGPDTEAFF

V: TRBV28
J: TRBJ2-5
D: TRBD2
size: -
DNA: TGTGCCAGCAGCGAGCGGGGAGAGGAAGAGACCCAGTACTTC
CDR3: CASSERGEEETQYF

V: TRBV12-3/TRBV12-4
J: TRBJ2-3
D: -
size: many
DNA: TGTGCCAGCAGTTCCCTTCATCTAACCTCGGTTAAACTTAGGGATACGCAGTATTTT
CDR3: CASSSLHLTSVKLRDTQYF

V: TRBV20-1
J: TRBJ2-5
D: -
size: few
DNA: TGCAGTGCTAGTAGACTGGGACAAGAGACCCAGTACTTC
CDR3: CSASRLGQETQYF

V: TRBV27
J: TRBJ2-4
D: -
size: -
DNA: TGTGCTACAGGGAGCGTGGTCAAAAACATTCAGTACTTC
CDR3: CATGSVVKNIQYF

V: TRBV6-5
J: TRBJ2-6
D: TRBD1
size: -
DNA: TGTGCCAGCAGTTACCGAAGGGACAGGAGAAGCTCTGGGGCCAACGTCCTGACTTTC
CDR3: CASSYRRDRRSSGANVLTF

V: TRBV2
J: TRBJ2-7
D: -
size: many
DNA: TGTGCCAGCAATCCAGGACCGATCTACGAGCAGTACTTC
CDR3: CASNPGPIYEQYF

V: TRBV2
J: TRBJ1-2
D: -
size: many
DNA: TGTGCCAGCAGTGAAGAACAGCACTATGGCTACACCTTC
CDR3: CASSEEQHYGYTF

V: TRBV13
J: TRBJ2-3
D: -
size: many
DNA: TGTGCCAGCAGCATATCAGGGATTACTAGCACAGATACGCAGTATTTT
CDR3: CASSISGITSTDTQYF

V: TRBV12-3/TRBV12-4
J: TRBJ2-7
D: -
size: -
DNA: TGTGCCAGCAGTTTAAATACAGGCTCCTACGAGCAGTACTTC
CDR3: CASSLNTGSYEQYF

V: TRBV3-1
J: TRBJ1-5
D: -
size: many
DNA: TGTGCCAGCAGCCAAGTTCTTGTTCGGGGTACCCTTCTCTTGGGTCAGCCCCAGCATTTT
CDR3: CASSQVLVRGTLLLGQPQHF

V: TRBV6-1
J: TRBJ2-7
D: -
size: many
DNA: TGTGCCAGCAGGTCCGGGAACTACGAGCAGTACTTC
CDR3: CASRSGNYEQYF

V: TRBV13
J: TRBJ1-1
D: -
size: once
DNA: TGTGCCAGCAGCTTTGAGGACGTAATGAACACTGAAGCTTTCTTT
CDR3: CASSFEDVMNTEAFF

V: TRBV19
J: TRBJ2-3
D: TRBD2
size: -
DNA: TGTGCCAGTAAGAGGCTAGCGGGTCACACAGATACGCAGTATTTT
CDR3: CASKRLAGHTDTQYF

V: TRBV28
J: TRBJ1-5
D: -
size: few
DNA: TGTGCCAGCGGGAGGGGCAATTTTCAGCCCCAGCATTTT
CDR3: CASGRGNFQPQHF

V: TRBV18
J: TRBJ1-2
D: -
size: few
DNA: TGTGCCAGCTCACTAAGAGTGAGGGGGAGCGCTCAACCCCACGACTATGGCTACACCTTC
CDR3: CASSLRVRGSAQPHDYGYTF

V: TRBV5-5
J: TRBJ2-7
D: -
size: many
DNA: TGTGCCAGCAGCTCCAGAAACCAGGGGTCGGCCTACGAGCAGTACTTC
CDR3: CASSSRNQGSAYEQYF

V: TRBV19
J: TRBJ2-7
D: TRBD1
size: many
DNA: TGTGCCAGTAGTACCCAGCTTGTCGGACAGGGGAGCTCCTACGAGCAGTACTTC
CDR3: CASSTQLVGQGSSYEQYF

V: TRBV29-1
J: TRBJ2-1
D: -
size: many
DNA: TGCAGCGTTGGAGGGGACGCCAACAATGAGCAGTTCTTC
CDR3: CSVGGDANNEQFF

V: TRBV7-8
J: TRBJ1-1
D: -
size: many
DNA: TGTGCCAGCAGCGAACTTTCGAACACTGAAGCTTTCTTT
CDR3: CASSELSNTEAFF

V: TRBV5-8
J: TRBJ2-5
D: -
size: many
DNA: TGTGCCAGCAGCTTGGGCGGGGAGAAAGAGACCCAGTACTTC
CDR3: CASSLGGEKETQYF

V: TRBV20-1
J: TRBJ2-7
D: -
size: many
DNA: TGCAGTGCTCTTGACGCCCCCTCCTACGAGCAGTACTTC
CDR3: CSALDAPSYEQYF

V: TRBV15
J: TRBJ2-2
D: -
size: -
DNA: TGTGCCACCAGCAGACCCTGGACCGGGGAGCTGTTTTTT
CDR3: CATSRPWTGELFF

V: TRBV7-9
J: TRBJ2-3
D: -
size: many
DNA: TGTGCCAGCAGTTCCGGCATAGACCCCCTTTCTACGCAGTATTTT
CDR3: CASSSGIDPLSTQYF

V: TRBV5-5
J: TRBJ2-5
D: -
size: -
DNA: TGTGCCAGCAGCTTAAGAGACTCCTATATAGTGGAGACCCAGTACTTC
CDR3: CASSLRDSYIVETQYF

V: TRBV24-1
J: TRBJ2-1
D: -
size: many
DNA: TGTGCCACCAGTGGACGACAGGAGCACTACAATGAGCAGTTCTTC
CDR3: CATSGRQEHYNEQFF

V: TRBV3-1
J: TRBJ2-3
D: TRBD2
size: many
DNA: TGTGCCAGCAGCCAAGACACGCTAGCGGCCCGCACAGATACGCAGTATTTT
CDR3: CASSQDTLAARTDTQYF

V: TRBV2
J: TRBJ2-3
D: -
size: -
DNA: TGTGCCAGCAGGAGGGGGTCAGGGGGGGATACGCAGTATTTT
CDR3: CASRRGSGGDTQYF

V: TRBV12-3/TRBV12-4
J: TRBJ1-6
D: -
size: many
DNA: TGTGCCAGCAGAATGGGACCGAACTTTTCACCCCTCCACTTT
CDR3: CASRMGPNFSPLHF

V: TRBV11-2
J: TRBJ1-1
D: TRBD1
size: many
DNA: TGTGCCAGCAGCTCCGGGACAGGGGCCTGGGGCACTGAAGCTTTCTTT
CDR3: CASSSGTGAWGTEAFF

V: TRBV15
J: TRBJ2-1
D: -
size: many
DNA: TGTGCCACCAGCAGAGTTCAGGGTCTTAACAATGAGCAGTTCTTC
CDR3: CATSRVQGLNNEQFF

V: TRBV20-1
J: TRBJ2-5
D: -
size: many
DNA: TGCAGTGCTAGAGGGAACCCGGGCCCAGTTTCGGGTGAGACCCAGTACTTC
CDR3: CSARGNPGPVSGETQYF

V: TRBV2
J: TRBJ1-1
D: TRBD1
size: many
DNA: TGTGCCAGCAGTAGGACAGGATTGAACACTGAAGCTTTCTTT
CDR3: CASSRTGLNTEAFF

V: TRBV6-1
J: TRBJ2-1
D: -
size: many
DNA: TGTGCCAGCAGTATCCGACAGATAAATGAGCAGTTCTTC
CDR3: CASSIRQINEQFF

V: TRBV5-4
J: TRBJ2-1
D: -
size: -
DNA: TGTGCCAGCAGCTTGGGCAGGGTAGGGGATAAGCAGTTCTTC
CDR3: CASSLGRVGDKQFF

V: TRBV30
J: TRBJ1-1
D: TRBD1
size: many
DNA: TGTGCCTCGGGACAGCTGAACACTGAAGCTTTCTTT
CDR3: CASGQLNTEAFF

V: TRBV7-9
J: TRBJ2-7
D: TRBD1
size: few
DNA: TGTGCCAGCTCCCGAGGGGGCCCCTACGAGCAGTACTTC
CDR3: CASSRGGPYEQYF

V: TRBV4-1
J: TRBJ2-5
D: TRBD1
size: many
DNA: TGCGCCAGCAGCCAAGAGGCTCAGGGGGCGCGAGAGACCCAGTACTTC
CDR3: CASSQEAQGARETQYF

V: TRBV6-5
J: TRBJ1-2
D: TRBD1
size: many
DNA: TGTGCCAGCAGTTACGCACAGGGGGATCGGGGCTATGGCTACACCTTC
CDR3: CASSYAQGDRGYGYTF

V: TRBV7-9
J: TRBJ1-1
D: -
size: many
DNA: TGTGCCAGCAGCTTGTCCGGCACTGAAGCTTTCTTT
CDR3: CASSLSGTEAFF

V: TRBV18
J: TRBJ1-5
D: TRBD1
size: many
DNA: TGTGCCAGCTCGAATCAGGGGGCTAATCAGCCCCAGCATTTT
CDR3: CASSNQGANQPQHF

V: TRBV6-2/TRBV6-3
J: TRBJ2-1
D: -
size: -
DNA: TGTGCCAGCAGAGCCCGGGTTCCCCTAAACAATGAGCAGTTCTTC
CDR3: CASRARVPLNNEQFF

V: TRBV11-2
J: TRBJ2-5
D: TRBD1
size: -
DNA: TGTGCCAGCAGCGTCTCGACAGGGGAGACCCAGTACTTC
CDR3: CASSVSTGETQYF

V: TRBV5-5
J: TRBJ2-2
D: TRBD1
size: -
DNA: TGTGCCAGCAGCGACGCCACAGGGGGATACACCGGGGAGCTGTTTTTT
CDR3: CASSDATGGYTGELFF

V: TRBV6-1
J: TRBJ1-5
D: -
size: many
DNA: TGTGCCAGCTTCGATGGCGGCAATCAGCCCCAGCATTTT
CDR3: CASFDGGNQPQHF

V: TRBV29-1
J: TRBJ2-2
D: -
size: -
DNA: TGCAGCGTTTACCGGGTTCCCGGCGGGGAGCTGTTTTTT
CDR3: CSVYRVPGGELFF

V: TRBV7-9
J: TRBJ1-1
D: -
size: many
DNA: TGTGCCAGCAGTTTATTAGGTAACACTGAAGCTTTCTTT
CDR3: CASSLLGNTEAFF

V: TRBV30
J: TRBJ1-2
D: -
size: -
DNA: TGTGCCTGGACCCCGGACAGTCCTAACTATGGCTACACCTTC
CDR3: CAWTPDSPNYGYTF